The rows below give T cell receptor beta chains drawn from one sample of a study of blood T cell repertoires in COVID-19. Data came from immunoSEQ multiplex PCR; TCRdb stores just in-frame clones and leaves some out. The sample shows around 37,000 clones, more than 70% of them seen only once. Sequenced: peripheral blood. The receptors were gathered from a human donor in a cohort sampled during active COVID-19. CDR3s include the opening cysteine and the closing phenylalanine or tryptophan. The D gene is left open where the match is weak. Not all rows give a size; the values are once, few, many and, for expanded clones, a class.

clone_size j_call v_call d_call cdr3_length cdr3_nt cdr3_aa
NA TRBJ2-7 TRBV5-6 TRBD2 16 TGTGCCAGCAGCTTAGGGACTACCTACCGATCCTACGAGCAGTACTTC CASSLGTTYRSYEQYF
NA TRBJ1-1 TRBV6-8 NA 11 TGTGCCAGCAGTTTTCCAGGGGAAGCTTTCTTT CASSFPGEAFF
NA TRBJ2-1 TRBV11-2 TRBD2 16 TGTGCCAGCAGCACAGGACTAGCGGGATACTACAATGAGCAGTTCTTC CASSTGLAGYYNEQFF
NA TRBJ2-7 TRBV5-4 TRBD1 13 TGTGCCAGCAGCTTCCAACAGGGGGACGAGCAGTACTTC CASSFQQGDEQYF
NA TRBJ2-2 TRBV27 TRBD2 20 TGTGCCAGCAGTCCGCACGGGACTAGCGGGGGGGCCGGTGGCACCGGGGAGCTGTTTTTT CASSPHGTSGGAGGTGELFF
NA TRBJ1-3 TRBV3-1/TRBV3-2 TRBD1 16 TGTGCCAGCAGCCAAGCCCGGACAGGCTGGGGAAACACCATATATTTT CASSQARTGWGNTIYF
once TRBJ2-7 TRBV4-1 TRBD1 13 TGCGCCAGCAGTCGGACAGGGGACTACGAGCAGTACTTC CASSRTGDYEQYF
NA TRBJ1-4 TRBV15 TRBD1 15 TGTGCCACCAGCAGACCGGGACAGACGAATGAAAAACTGTTTTTT CATSRPGQTNEKLFF
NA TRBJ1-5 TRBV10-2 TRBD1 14 TGCGCCAGCAGTCACCAGGACAGGGGCCAGCCCCAGCATTTT CASSHQDRGQPQHF
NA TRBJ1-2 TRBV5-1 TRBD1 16 TGCGCCAGCAGCGAAACGACAGGGATCGCCGAGTATGGCTACACCTTC CASSETTGIAEYGYTF
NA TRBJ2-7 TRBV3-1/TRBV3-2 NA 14 TGTGCCAGCAGCCACGAACGGGGTTCCTACGAGCAGTACTTC CASSHERGSYEQYF
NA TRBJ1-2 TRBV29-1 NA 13 TGCAGCGTTATTTGGGCAGCTAACTATGGCTACACCTTC CSVIWAANYGYTF
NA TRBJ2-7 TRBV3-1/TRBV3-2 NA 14 TGTGCCAGCAGCCAAGTCCGATTGACGGGGGAGCAGTACTTC CASSQVRLTGEQYF
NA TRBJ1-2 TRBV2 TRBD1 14 TGTGCCAGCAGTGAACTGGCAGGGGGCCGGGGCTACACCTTC CASSELAGGRGYTF
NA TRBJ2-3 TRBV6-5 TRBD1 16 TGTGCCAGCAGTTACCAGCACAGGGGTCTCACAGATACGCAGTATTTT CASSYQHRGLTDTQYF
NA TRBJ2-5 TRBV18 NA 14 TGTGCCAGCCGTCAAAGGGGGAACCAAGAGACCCAGTACTTC CASRQRGNQETQYF
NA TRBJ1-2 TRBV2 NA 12 TGTGCCAGCAGGGGGACAAGTTATGGCTACACCTTC CASRGTSYGYTF
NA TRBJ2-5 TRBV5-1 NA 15 TGCGCCAGCAGCCCCGGTTGGGGCAATCAAGAGACCCAGTACTTC CASSPGWGNQETQYF
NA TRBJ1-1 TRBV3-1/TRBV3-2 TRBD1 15 TGTGCCAGCAGCCCCGGGACAGAATTAAACACTGAAGCTTTCTTT CASSPGTELNTEAFF
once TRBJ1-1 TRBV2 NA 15 TGTGCCAGCAGTGAATTCGGGACACCGAACACTGAAGCTTTCTTT CASSEFGTPNTEAFF
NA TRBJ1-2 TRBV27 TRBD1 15 TGTGCCAGCAGTCTCGGACAGGGTCCCATCTATGGCTACACCTTC CASSLGQGPIYGYTF
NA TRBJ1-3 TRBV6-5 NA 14 TGTGCCAGCAGTTACAGGGAGAGGGGAAACACCATATATTTT CASSYRERGNTIYF
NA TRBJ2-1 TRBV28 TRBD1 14 TGTGCCATCCGGATCCGGGACAGGGGGGCTGAGCAGTTCTTC CAIRIRDRGAEQFF
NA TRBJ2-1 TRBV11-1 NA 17 TGTGCCAGCAGCTTAGCCGAGACAGGGAGGTTTATTAATGAGCAGTTCTTC CASSLAETGRFINEQFF
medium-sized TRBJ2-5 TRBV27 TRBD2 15 TGTGCCAGCGGGTCTGGCGGGGGGCCACAAGAGACCCAGTACTTC CASGSGGGPQETQYF
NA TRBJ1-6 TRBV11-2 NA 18 TGTGCCAGCAGCTTAGATGAACAGGGATGGTCCTATAATTCACCCCTCCACTTT CASSLDEQGWSYNSPLHF
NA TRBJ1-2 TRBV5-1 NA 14 TGCGCCAGCAGCGGCGGATTTGGTCACTATGGCTACACCTTC CASSGGFGHYGYTF
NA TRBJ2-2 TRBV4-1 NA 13 TGCGCCAGCAGCCCACTTGAGTCCGGGGAGCTGTTTTTT CASSPLESGELFF
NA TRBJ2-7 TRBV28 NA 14 TGTGCCAGCAGCCTACCAGCGGTTGCCTACGAGCAGTACTTC CASSLPAVAYEQYF
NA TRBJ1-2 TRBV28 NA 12 TGTGCCAGCAGAAAATCACAGTTTCCCTACACCTTC CASRKSQFPYTF
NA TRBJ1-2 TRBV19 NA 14 TGTGCCAGTAGTAAACAGCAGGCGATATATGGCTACACCTTC CASSKQQAIYGYTF
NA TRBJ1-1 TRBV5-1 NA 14 TGCGCCAGCAGCTTGGGGTCCGGGTACGCTGAAGCTTTCTTT CASSLGSGYAEAFF
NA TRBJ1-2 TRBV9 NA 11 TGTGCCAGCAGCGCCCCTCCCAGGTACACCTTC CASSAPPRYTF
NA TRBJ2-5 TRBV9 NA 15 TGTGCCAGCAGCTCCTCGGGCCTGGGGGGTGAGACCCAGTACTTC CASSSSGLGGETQYF
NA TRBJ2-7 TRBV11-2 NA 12 TGTGCCCCCAGAAGGGGGACCTACGAGCAGTACTTC CAPRRGTYEQYF
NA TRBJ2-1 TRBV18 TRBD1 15 TGTGCCAGCTCCCCTACCCCGGGACAGGGGGAAGAGCAGTTCTTC CASSPTPGQGEEQFF
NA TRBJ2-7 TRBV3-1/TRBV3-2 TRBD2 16 TGTGCCAGCAGCCAAGGTATGGTTAGCGGGTCCTACGAGCAGTACTTC CASSQGMVSGSYEQYF